Listed here are 28 T cell receptor beta chains from one sample, sequenced in a study of neurological immune-mediated disorders. TCRdb reanalysed the 5' RACE reads using MiXCR and keeps one entry per CDR3 protein. The sample shows about 50,000 distinct CDR3 sequences, around a sixth of them seen only once. Sequenced input: PBMCs. The receptors stem from a man in his sixties in good health.

Remarks on this clonotype: At one end, the junction sequence differs from germline, possibly due to a read error. The J gene is TRBJ1-6, the V gene TRBV6-6; TRBD1 agrees at 8 bases. The CDR3 has 13 amino acids. CDR1 is MNHNY and CDR2 is SVGAGI in the germline V gene (reference sequence). The CDR3 DNA follows: TGCTCCTCAAACCAGGGGGCGGTTTCACCCCTCCACTTT. This translates into CSSNQGAVSPLHF.

The genes are TRBV2 and TRBJ1-5; TRBD1 agrees at 7 bases. This CDR3 is built from 15 residues. Germline CDR1 reads SNHLY; CDR2 reads FYNNEI. Unmatched junction bases numbered 6, after V lost 7 bases and J lost 0 bases. The CDR3 region has the DNA TGTGCCAGCACCAAAGAGGGGGCTAGCAATCAGCCCCAGCATTTT. Translation: CASTKEGASNQPQHF.

There are many counts of this clonotype. The chain joins TRBV5-1 to TRBJ2-3; 9 bases are a match to TRBD2. V shed 1 base, J shed 4 bases, and the junction held 10 bases outside the gene matches. The CDR3 has 17 amino acids. Germline V gene lookup returns CDR1 SGHRS and CDR2 YFSETQ. The CDR3: CASSLMLAGDGADTQYF. The CDR3 DNA follows: TGCGCCAGCAGCTTGATGTTAGCGGGAGACGGGGCAGATACGCAGTATTTT.

This clonotype was seen at least ten times. CDR3 amino acids: CASRFRDRAVVGVNEKLFF. The DNA for the CDR3 is TGTGCCAGCAGATTCAGAGACAGGGCCGTCGTGGGGGTTAATGAAAAACTGTTTTTT. The chain recombines TRBV6-6 with TRBJ1-4, with 7 bases fitting TRBD1. The V and J ends lost 6 bases and 4 bases, in that order; junction bases with no gene match: 20. The V gene's germline CDR1 is MNHNY and CDR2 SVGAGI (reference sequence). CDR3 length equals 19 residues.

This clonotype was seen repeatedly, ten times or more. The CDR3 region is CASSSSPPYEQYF. The CDR3 nucleotides read TGTGCCAGCAGTTCGTCACCACCCTACGAGCAGTACTTC. This chain joins TRBV28 and TRBJ2-7; D unresolved. This CDR3 has 13 residues. V lost 4 bases, J lost 2 bases, and 9 bases lay in between. Germline CDR1 reads MDHEN; CDR2 reads SYDVKM.

In this sample, this clonotype turned up many times. The CDR3 protein is CASSHRPDHTQYF. The CDR3, as DNA: TGTGCCAGCAGCCACAGACCCGATCATACGCAGTATTTT. V and J are TRBV6-6 and TRBJ2-3; D ambiguous. The CDR3 is 13 residues long. V was pared by 6 bases and J by 7 bases, with 14 bases between. CDR1 MNHNY and CDR2 SVGAGI come from the germline V gene (reference sequence).

This clonotype was picked up many times. The chain recombines TRBV9 with TRBJ2-3; 8 bases are a match to TRBD2. Germline V gene sequence: CDR1 SGDLS, CDR2 YYNGEE. V lost 2 bases, J lost 6 bases, and 5 bases stayed unmatched. This CDR3 contains 14 residues. The chain's CDR3 is CASSVVLAGDTQYF. CDR3 nucleotide sequence: TGTGCCAGCAGCGTTGTATTAGCGGGGGATACGCAGTATTTT.

This clonotype was counted many times. The chain uses TRBV5-1 and TRBJ2-5; D call uncertain. This CDR3 has 12 amino acids. V shed 1 base and J shed 3 bases, with 4 bases lying between them. Germline V lookup: CDR1 SGHRS, CDR2 YFSETQ. This CDR3 reads CASSLPEETQYF. The CDR3 nucleotides are TGCGCCAGCAGCTTGCCGGAAGAGACCCAGTACTTC.

This clonotype was counted many times. V usage is TRBV28 and J usage is TRBJ2-5; possible D gene TRBD1, 6 bases. CDR3 size: 15 residues. Germline loops: CDR1 MDHEN, CDR2 SYDVKM. Trimming took 6 bases from V and 1 from J, leaving 15 bases between them. The CDR3 reads CASSLQGRIQETQYF. For the CDR3, the DNA is TGTGCCAGCAGCCTACAGGGTCGGATCCAAGAGACCCAGTACTTC.

This clonotype showed up many times. This chain uses TRBV5-1 with TRBJ2-1; 9 nucleotides align to TRBD2. The germline V gene has CDR1 SGHRS and CDR2 YFSETQ. This CDR3 spans 15 amino acids. V shed 2 bases and J 0 bases; nucleotides not matched to a gene: 0. CDR3 amino acids: CASSFSGSSYNEQFF. The CDR3 bases are TGCGCCAGCAGCTTTAGCGGGAGCTCCTACAATGAGCAGTTCTTC.

This clonotype was detected ten times or more. V usage is TRBV29-1 and J usage is TRBJ2-1, with 11 bases lining up with TRBD1. CDR3 size: 12 residues. The ends lost 7 bases at V and 7 bases at J; junction bases unmatched: 3. CDR1 is SQVTM, CDR2 ANQGSEA, per germline. The CDR3 DNA sequence: TGCAGCGGGGACAGGGGGGATAATGAGCAGTTCTTC. As protein: CSGDRGDNEQFF.

The chain joins TRBV7-2 to TRBJ2-7, with 8 bases matching TRBD2. In germline, CDR1 is SGHTA, CDR2 FQGNSA. V lost 2 bases, J lost 3 bases, and 6 bases stayed unmatched. This CDR3 is 15 amino acids long. The CDR3 spells CASSLSREDLYEQYF. DNA for the CDR3: TGTGCCAGCAGCTTATCGCGGGAGGATCTCTACGAGCAGTACTTC.

This clonotype was seen at least ten times. The chain is built from TRBV7-9 and TRBJ2-1; 12 nucleotides align to TRBD2. Germline CDR1 reads SEHNR; CDR2 reads FQNEAQ (reference sequence). Unmatched junction bases numbered 9, after V lost 5 bases and J lost 7 bases. CDR3 size: 16 residues. Here the CDR3 DNA reads TGTGCCAGCAGCCCCCATCTAGCGGGAGGGCCGAATGAGCAGTTCTTC. Amino acids: CASSPHLAGGPNEQFF.

This clonotype was recorded at least ten times. The genes are TRBV2 and TRBJ1-2, with 8 bases identical to TRBD1. Germline CDR1 and CDR2: SNHLY and FYNNEI. CDR3 size: 15 residues. Trimming took 6 bases from V and 6 from J; bases not matched to a gene: 12. CDR3 region: CASRVGQGALDGYTF. As DNA, the CDR3 is TGTGCCAGCAGGGTCGGCCAGGGGGCCCTGGATGGCTACACCTTC.

Points on this clonotype: At one of its ends the junction is not consistent with the germline gene, which may arise from a read error. The genes are TRBV12-3 or TRBV12-4 and TRBJ1-4; D gene unclear. The CDR3 loop spans 13 amino acids. The CDR3 DNA sequence: TGTGCATCAGCCGATCCCCTGACTGAAAAACTATTTTTT. This encodes CASADPLTEKLFF.

This clonotype appeared many times. J is TRBJ2-1 and V is TRBV12-3 or TRBV12-4, with 9 bases identical to TRBD2. V lost 4 bases and J lost 0; bases outside the gene matches: 4. The CDR3 runs to 16 residues. The CDR3 nucleotides are TGTGCCAGCAGTTCCAGCGGGAGGAGCTCCTACAATGAGCAGTTCTTC. This codes for CASSSSGRSSYNEQFF.

This chain links TRBV29-1 with TRBJ2-1, with D possibly being TRBD1 or TRBD2 (5 bases each). The germline V gene has CDR1 SQVTM and CDR2 ANQGSEA. This CDR3 comprises 17 residues. V gave up 0 bases and J gave up 7 bases, with 22 bases separating them. CDR3 DNA: TGCAGCGTTGAAGATGCACTCTCCACGGGACCAAATAATGAGCAGTTCTTC. This codes for CSVEDALSTGPNNEQFF.

This clonotype was counted at least ten times. The J gene is TRBJ1-6, the V gene TRBV2; the D is unclear. This CDR3 spans 15 amino acids. Trimming left V 2 bases short and J 9 bases short, with 14 bases between. The germline CDR1 and CDR2 sequences are SNHLY and FYNNEI. CDR3 sequence reads: CASSELLEWSSPLHF. The CDR3 region has the DNA TGTGCCAGCAGTGAATTGCTGGAATGGAGTTCACCCCTCCACTTT.

This clonotype was observed at least ten times. The chain uses TRBV12-3 or TRBV12-4 and TRBJ1-5, with D unclear. Trimming removed 0 bases from V and 3 bases from J, with 6 bases in between. CDR3 size: 14 residues. CDR3 region: CASSLASLNQPQHF. Here the CDR3 DNA reads TGTGCCAGCAGTTTAGCCAGTCTCAATCAGCCCCAGCATTTT.

This chain uses TRBV12-3 or TRBV12-4 with TRBJ1-1, with D tentatively TRBD1 (6 bases). The CDR3 spans 14 residues. Trimming cost V 2 bases and J 2 bases, with 9 bases left between them. CDR3: CASSLRQVNTEAFF. In DNA, the CDR3 is TGTGCCAGCAGTTTAAGACAGGTAAACACTGAAGCTTTCTTT.

This clonotype was seen repeatedly, ten times or more. The chain links TRBV29-1 to TRBJ2-1; no clear D gene. Germline V lookup: CDR1 SQVTM, CDR2 ANQGSEA. CDR3 length equals 11 residues. Trimming removed 7 bases from V and 5 bases from J, with 9 bases in between. The CDR3: CSAPLDNEQFF. The CDR3 coding sequence is TGCAGCGCCCCACTCGACAATGAGCAGTTCTTC.

This clonotype has at least ten counts. The CDR3 DNA follows: TGCGCCAGCAGCTTGGTTGCGGGAAACCCTTACAATGAGCAGTTCTTC. Its protein is CASSLVAGNPYNEQFF. The chain links TRBV5-1 to TRBJ2-1; D is perhaps TRBD2 (6 bases). Germline loops: CDR1 SGHRS, CDR2 YFSETQ. CDR3 length: 16 amino acids. V lost 0 bases to trimming and J lost 4 bases, with 14 bases between them.

This clonotype occurred many times. The chain uses TRBV18 and TRBJ2-2; 10 bases fit TRBD1. The junction had 9 bases not matched to a gene; V was cut back by 5 bases and J by 6 bases. CDR3 length: 16 amino acids. Germline CDR1 is KGHSH and CDR2 is LQKENI. The CDR3 loop reads CASSSSGTGAAGELFF. The CDR3 DNA sequence: TGTGCCAGCTCATCCTCCGGGACAGGGGCCGCCGGGGAGCTGTTTTTT.

The V call is TRBV19, the J call TRBJ2-7, with a weak D call TRBD1 (6 bases). Germline V gene sequence: CDR1 LNHDA, CDR2 SQIVND (reference sequence). The CDR3 extends over 13 amino acids. In DNA, the CDR3 is TGTGCAAGGGGGACATCGGACTCCTACGAGCAGTACTTC. It encodes CARGTSDSYEQYF.

This clonotype was recorded many times. The V gene is TRBV11-1, the J gene TRBJ2-1, with D unresolved. Trimming removed 5 bases from V and 15 bases from J, with 17 bases in between. Germline values: CDR1 SGHAT, CDR2 FQDESV (reference sequence). This CDR3 has 12 residues. In DNA, the CDR3 is TGTGCCAGCAGCACGGACCCTTGGAGTCCGTTCTTC. This codes for CASSTDPWSPFF.

This clonotype was seen repeatedly, ten times or more. The chain links TRBV20-1 to TRBJ2-7; D tentatively reads TRBD1 or TRBD2 (5 bases each). The CDR3 extends over 13 amino acids. Germline V gene data show CDR1 as DFQATT and CDR2 as SNEGSKA (reference sequence). V lost 5 bases and J 6 bases, leaving 17 bases between the germline ends. The CDR3 protein is CSASRGSDGEQYF. DNA of the CDR3: TGCAGTGCTTCAAGGGGTAGCGATGGCGAGCAGTACTTC.

V is TRBV7-6 and J is TRBJ2-3; tentative D call: TRBD2 (6 bases). V dropped 2 bases and J dropped 2 bases, with 26 bases sitting between them. CDR3 size: 20 residues. CDR1 is SGHVS, CDR2 FNYEAQ, per germline. The CDR3 here is CASSLLEGLEAEPHTDTQYF. CDR3 nucleotide sequence: TGTGCCAGCAGCTTACTGGAGGGACTCGAGGCGGAACCACACACAGATACGCAGTATTTT.

This clonotype was detected many times. CDR3 DNA sequence: TGTGCCAGCAGCTTTGGGACAGGAGCTGATCAGCCCCAGCATTTT. As protein: CASSFGTGADQPQHF. The chain has TRBV11-2 and TRBJ1-5; the match to TRBD1 covers 8 bases. Per the germline V gene, CDR1 is SGHAT and CDR2 is FQNNGV. This CDR3 has 15 amino acids. With 3 bases clipped from V and 5 bases from J, the junction kept 6 bases outside the gene matches.